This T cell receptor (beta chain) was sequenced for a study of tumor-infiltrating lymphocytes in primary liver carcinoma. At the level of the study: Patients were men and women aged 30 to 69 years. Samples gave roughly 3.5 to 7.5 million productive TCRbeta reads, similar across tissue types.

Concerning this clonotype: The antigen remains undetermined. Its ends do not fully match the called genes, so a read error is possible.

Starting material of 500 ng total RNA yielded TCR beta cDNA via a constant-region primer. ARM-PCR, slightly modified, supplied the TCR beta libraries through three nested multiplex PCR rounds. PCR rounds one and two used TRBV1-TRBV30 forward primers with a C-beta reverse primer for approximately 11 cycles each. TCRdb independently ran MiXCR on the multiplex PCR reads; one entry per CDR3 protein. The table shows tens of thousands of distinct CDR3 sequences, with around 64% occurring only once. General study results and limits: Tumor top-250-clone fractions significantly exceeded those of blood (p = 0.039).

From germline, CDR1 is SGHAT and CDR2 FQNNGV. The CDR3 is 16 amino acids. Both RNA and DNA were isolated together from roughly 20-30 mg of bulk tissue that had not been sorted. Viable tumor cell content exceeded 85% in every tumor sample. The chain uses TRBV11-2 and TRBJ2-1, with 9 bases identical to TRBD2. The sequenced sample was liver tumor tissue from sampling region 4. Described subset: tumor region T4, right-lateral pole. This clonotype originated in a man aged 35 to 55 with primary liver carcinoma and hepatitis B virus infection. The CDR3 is CACGLEPLAGMNELFF. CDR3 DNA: TGTGCCTGCGGCTTAGAGCCCCTAGCGGGAATGAATGAGCTGTTCTTC.